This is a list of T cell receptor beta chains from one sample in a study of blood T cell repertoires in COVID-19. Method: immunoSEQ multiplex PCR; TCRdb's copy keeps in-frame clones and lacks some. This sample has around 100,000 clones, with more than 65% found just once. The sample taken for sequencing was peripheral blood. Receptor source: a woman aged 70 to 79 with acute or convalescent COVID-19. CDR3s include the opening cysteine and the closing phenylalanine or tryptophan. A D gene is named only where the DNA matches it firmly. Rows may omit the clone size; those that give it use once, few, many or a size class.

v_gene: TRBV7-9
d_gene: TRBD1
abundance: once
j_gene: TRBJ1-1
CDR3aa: CASSLGQGAVSEAFF
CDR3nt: TGTGCCAGCAGCTTAGGTCAGGGGGCGGTGTCTGAAGCTTTCTTT

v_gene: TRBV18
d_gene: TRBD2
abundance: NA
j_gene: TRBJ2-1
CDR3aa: CASSERGANNEQFF
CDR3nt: TGTGCCAGCTCCGAGCGGGGGGCTAACAATGAGCAGTTCTTC

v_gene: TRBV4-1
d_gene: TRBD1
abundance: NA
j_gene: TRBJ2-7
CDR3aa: CASSQTGGGYEQYF
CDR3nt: TGCGCCAGCAGCCAGACAGGGGGCGGGTACGAGCAGTACTTC

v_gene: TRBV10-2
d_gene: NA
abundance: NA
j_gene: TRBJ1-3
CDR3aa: CASSASGGTGNTIYF
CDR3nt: TGCGCCAGCAGTGCTTCGGGGGGCACAGGAAACACCATATATTTT

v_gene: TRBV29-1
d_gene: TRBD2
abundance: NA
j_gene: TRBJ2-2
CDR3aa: CSVTSGGLSGELFF
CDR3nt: TGCAGCGTGACTAGCGGGGGGCTCAGCGGGGAGCTGTTTTTT

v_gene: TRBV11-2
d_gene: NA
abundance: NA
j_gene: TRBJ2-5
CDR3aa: CASSEQGGIQETQYF
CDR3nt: TGTGCCAGCAGCGAACAGGGGGGGATTCAAGAGACCCAGTACTTC

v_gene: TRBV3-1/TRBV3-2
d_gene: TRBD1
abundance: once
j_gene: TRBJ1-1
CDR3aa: CASSQVYIRGRTEAFF
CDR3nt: TGTGCCAGCAGCCAAGTTTATATCAGGGGGCGGACTGAAGCTTTCTTT

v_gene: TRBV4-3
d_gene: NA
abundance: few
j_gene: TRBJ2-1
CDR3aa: CASSSITGEFHNEQFF
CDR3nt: TGCGCCAGCAGCAGTATCACGGGGGAATTCCACAATGAGCAGTTCTTC

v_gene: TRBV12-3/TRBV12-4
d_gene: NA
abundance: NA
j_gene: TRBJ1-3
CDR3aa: CASSPGSGNTIYF
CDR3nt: TGTGCCAGCAGCCCCGGCTCTGGAAACACCATATATTTT

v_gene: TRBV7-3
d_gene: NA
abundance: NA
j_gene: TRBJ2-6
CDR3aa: CASSFTLQGSGANVLTF
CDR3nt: TGTGCCAGCAGCTTTACGTTGCAGGGGTCTGGGGCCAACGTCCTGACTTTC

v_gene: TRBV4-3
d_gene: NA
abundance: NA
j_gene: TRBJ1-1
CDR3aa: CASSLSRLNTEAFF
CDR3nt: TGCGCCAGCAGCCTTTCCAGGCTGAACACTGAAGCTTTCTTT

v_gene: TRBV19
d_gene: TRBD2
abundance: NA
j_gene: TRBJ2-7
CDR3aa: CASSTGLVAGANTYEQYF
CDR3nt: TGTGCCAGTAGTACTGGGTTGGTAGCGGGTGCCAATACCTACGAGCAGTACTTC

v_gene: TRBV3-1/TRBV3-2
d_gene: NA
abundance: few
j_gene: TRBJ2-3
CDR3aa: CASSLRSAADTQYF
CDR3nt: TGTGCCAGCAGCCTGAGAAGCGCGGCAGATACGCAGTATTTT

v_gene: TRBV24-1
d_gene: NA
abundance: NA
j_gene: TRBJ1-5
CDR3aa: CATSDPPEPQHF
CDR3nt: TGTGCCACCAGTGACCCCCCGGAGCCCCAGCATTTT

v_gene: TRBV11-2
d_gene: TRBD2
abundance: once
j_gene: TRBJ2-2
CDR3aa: CASSQGTRVTGELFF
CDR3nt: TGTGCCAGCAGCCAAGGGACTAGGGTCACCGGGGAGCTGTTTTTT

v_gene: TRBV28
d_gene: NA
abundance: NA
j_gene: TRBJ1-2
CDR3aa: CASSYIDYGYTF
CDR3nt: TGTGCCAGCAGTTACATTGACTATGGCTACACCTTC

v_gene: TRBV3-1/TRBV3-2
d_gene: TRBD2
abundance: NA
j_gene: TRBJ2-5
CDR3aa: CASSRRPGGGETQYF
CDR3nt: TGTGCCAGCAGCCGCAGACCGGGAGGGGGAGAGACCCAGTACTTC

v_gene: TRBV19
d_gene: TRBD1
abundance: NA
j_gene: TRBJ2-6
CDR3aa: CASSPGQGGLNVLTF
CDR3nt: TGTGCCAGTAGTCCCGGACAGGGCGGACTAAACGTCCTGACTTTC

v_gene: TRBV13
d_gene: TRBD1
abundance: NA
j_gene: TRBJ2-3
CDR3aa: CASSERDRATDTQYF
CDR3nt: TGTGCCAGCAGCGAGCGGGACAGGGCAACAGATACGCAGTATTTT

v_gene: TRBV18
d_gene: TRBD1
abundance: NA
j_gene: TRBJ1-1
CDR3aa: CASSGQGNTEAFF
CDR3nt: TGTGCCAGCTCCGGACAGGGGAACACTGAAGCTTTCTTT

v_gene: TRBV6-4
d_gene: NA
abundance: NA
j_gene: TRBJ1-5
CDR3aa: CASSGTHNQPQHF
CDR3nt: TGTGCCAGCAGTGGCACACACAATCAGCCCCAGCATTTT

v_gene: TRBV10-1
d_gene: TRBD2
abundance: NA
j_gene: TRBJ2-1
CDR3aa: CASSLAGANSYNEQFF
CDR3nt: TGCGCCAGCAGCTTAGCGGGGGCAAACTCCTACAATGAGCAGTTCTTC

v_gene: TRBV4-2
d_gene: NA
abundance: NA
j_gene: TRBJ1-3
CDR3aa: CASSQDGQAGNTIYF
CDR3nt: TGTGCCAGCAGCCAAGATGGGCAGGCCGGAAACACCATATATTTT

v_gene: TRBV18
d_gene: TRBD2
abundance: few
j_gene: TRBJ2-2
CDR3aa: CASSRTTSGGPGGELFF
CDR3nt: TGTGCCAGCTCACGAACGACTAGCGGGGGGCCCGGCGGGGAGCTGTTTTTT

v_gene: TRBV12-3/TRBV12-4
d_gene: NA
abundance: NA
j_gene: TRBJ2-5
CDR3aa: CASGLRAVETQYF
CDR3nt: TGTGCCAGCGGTTTGCGGGCAGTGGAGACCCAGTACTTC

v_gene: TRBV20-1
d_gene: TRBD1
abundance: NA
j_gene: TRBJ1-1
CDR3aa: CSATTGAEAFF
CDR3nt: TGCAGTGCTACCACAGGGGCTGAAGCTTTCTTT

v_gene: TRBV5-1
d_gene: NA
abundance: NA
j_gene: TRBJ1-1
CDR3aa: CASSFSDTEAFF
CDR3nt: TGCGCCAGCAGCTTTTCGGACACTGAAGCTTTCTTT

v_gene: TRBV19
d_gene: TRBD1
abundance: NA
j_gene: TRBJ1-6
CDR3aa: CASSTTGGDGDNSPLHF
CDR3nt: TGTGCCAGTAGTACTACAGGGGGCGACGGGGATAATTCACCCCTCCACTTT

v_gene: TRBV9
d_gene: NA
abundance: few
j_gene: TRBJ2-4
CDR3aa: CASSVAGGNIQYF
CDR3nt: TGTGCCAGCAGCGTCGCCGGGGGAAACATTCAGTACTTC

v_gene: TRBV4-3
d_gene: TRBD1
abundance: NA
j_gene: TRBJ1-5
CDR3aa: CASSLDRGRNQPQHF
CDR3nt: TGCGCCAGCAGCCTAGACAGGGGTCGTAATCAGCCCCAGCATTTT

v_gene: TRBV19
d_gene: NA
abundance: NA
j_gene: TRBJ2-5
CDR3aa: CASSIDLGSGETQYF
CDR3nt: TGTGCCAGTAGTATAGATCTCGGGAGTGGGGAGACCCAGTACTTC

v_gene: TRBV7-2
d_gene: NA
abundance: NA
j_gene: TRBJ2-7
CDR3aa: CASSLATDGPYEQYF
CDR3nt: TGTGCCAGCAGCTTAGCGACAGATGGCCCCTACGAGCAGTACTTC

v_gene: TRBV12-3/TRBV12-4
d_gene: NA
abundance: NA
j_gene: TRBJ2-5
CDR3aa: CASSFFEESQYF
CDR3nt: TGTGCCAGCAGTTTTTTTGAAGAGAGCCAGTACTTC

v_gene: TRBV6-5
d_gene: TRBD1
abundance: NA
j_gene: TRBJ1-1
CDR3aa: CASRRQGSTEAFF
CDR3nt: TGTGCCAGCAGACGACAGGGAAGCACTGAAGCTTTCTTT

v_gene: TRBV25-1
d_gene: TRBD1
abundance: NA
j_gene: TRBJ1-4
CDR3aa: CASEAITGGEVEKLFF
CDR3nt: TGTGCCAGCGAGGCCATTACAGGGGGAGAGGTTGAAAAACTGTTTTTT

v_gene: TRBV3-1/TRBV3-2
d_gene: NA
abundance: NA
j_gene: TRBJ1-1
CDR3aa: CASSLVGGSNEAFF
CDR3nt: TGTGCCAGCAGCCTTGTGGGAGGGAGTAATGAAGCTTTCTTT

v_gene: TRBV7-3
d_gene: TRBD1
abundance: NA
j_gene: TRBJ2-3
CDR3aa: CASSLNPGTGGRDTQYF
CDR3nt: TGTGCCAGCAGCTTAAATCCCGGGACAGGGGGTAGAGATACGCAGTATTTT

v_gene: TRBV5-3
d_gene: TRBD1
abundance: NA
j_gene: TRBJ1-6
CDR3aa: CARSPRDSRNSPLHF
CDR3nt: TGTGCCAGAAGTCCCCGGGACAGCCGCAATTCACCCCTCCACTTT

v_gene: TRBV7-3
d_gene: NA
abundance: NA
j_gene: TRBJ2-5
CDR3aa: CASSIGGSQETQYF
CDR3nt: TGTGCCAGCAGCATCGGAGGGAGCCAAGAGACCCAGTACTTC

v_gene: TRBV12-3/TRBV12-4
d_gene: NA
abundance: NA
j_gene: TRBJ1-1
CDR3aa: CASSLEGRFAFF
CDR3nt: TGTGCCAGCAGTTTGGAGGGACGTTTCGCTTTCTTT

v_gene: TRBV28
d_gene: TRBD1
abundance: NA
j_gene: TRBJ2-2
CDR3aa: CASSHGTGGFGGELFF
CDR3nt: TGTGCCAGCAGCCACGGGACAGGGGGCTTTGGCGGGGAGCTGTTTTTT

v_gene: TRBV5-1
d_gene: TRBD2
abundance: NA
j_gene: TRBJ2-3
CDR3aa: CASSLGPSGGWDTDTQYF
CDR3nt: TGCGCCAGCAGCTTGGGGCCTAGCGGGGGCTGGGACACAGATACGCAGTATTTT

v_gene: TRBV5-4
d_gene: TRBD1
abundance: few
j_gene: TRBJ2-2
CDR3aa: CASSFGQGANTGELFF
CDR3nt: TGTGCCAGCAGCTTTGGTCAGGGGGCGAACACCGGGGAGCTGTTTTTT

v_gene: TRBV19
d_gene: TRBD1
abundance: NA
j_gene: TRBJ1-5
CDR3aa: CATTRGDQPQHF
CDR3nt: TGTGCCACAACCAGGGGGGATCAGCCCCAGCATTTT

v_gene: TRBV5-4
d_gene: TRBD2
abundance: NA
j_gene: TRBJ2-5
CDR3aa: CASSSGTVKYF
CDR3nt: TGTGCCAGCAGCAGCGGGACTGTAAAGTACTTC